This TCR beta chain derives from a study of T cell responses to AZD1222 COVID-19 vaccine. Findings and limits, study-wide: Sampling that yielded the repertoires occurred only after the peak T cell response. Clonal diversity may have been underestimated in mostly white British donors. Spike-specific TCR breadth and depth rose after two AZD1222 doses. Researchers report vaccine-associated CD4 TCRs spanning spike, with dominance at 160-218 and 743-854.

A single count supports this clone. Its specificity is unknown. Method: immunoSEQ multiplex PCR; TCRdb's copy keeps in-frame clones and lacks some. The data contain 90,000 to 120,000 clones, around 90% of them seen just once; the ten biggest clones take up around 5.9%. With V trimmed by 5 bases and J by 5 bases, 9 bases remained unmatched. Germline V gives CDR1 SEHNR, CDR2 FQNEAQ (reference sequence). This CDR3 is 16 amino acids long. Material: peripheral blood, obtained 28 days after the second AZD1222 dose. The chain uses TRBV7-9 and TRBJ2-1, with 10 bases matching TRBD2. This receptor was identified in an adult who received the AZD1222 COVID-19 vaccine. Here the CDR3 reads CASSVPGTSVDNEQFF. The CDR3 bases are TGTGCCAGCAGCGTCCCCGGGACTAGCGTTGACAATGAGCAGTTCTTC. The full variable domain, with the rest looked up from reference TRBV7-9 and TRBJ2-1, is DTGVSQNPRHKITKRGQNVTFRCDPISEHNRLYWYRQTLGQGPEFLTYFQNEAQLEKSRLLSDRFSAERPKGSFSTLEIQRTEQGDSAMYLCASSVPGTSVDNEQFFGPGTRLTVL.